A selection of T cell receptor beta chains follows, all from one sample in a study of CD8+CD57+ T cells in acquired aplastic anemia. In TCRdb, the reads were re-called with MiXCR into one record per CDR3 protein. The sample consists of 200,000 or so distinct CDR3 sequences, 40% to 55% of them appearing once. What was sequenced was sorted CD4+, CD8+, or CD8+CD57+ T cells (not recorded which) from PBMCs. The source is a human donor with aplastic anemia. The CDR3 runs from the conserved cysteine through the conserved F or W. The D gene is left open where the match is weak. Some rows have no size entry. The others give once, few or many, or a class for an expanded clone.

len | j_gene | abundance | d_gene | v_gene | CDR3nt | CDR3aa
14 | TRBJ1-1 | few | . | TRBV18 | TGTGCCAGCTCACCGACGAGGGGCGAAACTGAAGCTTTCTTT | CASSPTRGETEAFF
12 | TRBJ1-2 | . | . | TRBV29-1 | TGCAGCGTTGAAACTTGGAACTATGGCTACACCTTC | CSVETWNYGYTF
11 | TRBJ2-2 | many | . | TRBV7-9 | TGTGCCAGCAGCCGCGGAGTAGGGCTGTTTTTT | CASSRGVGLFF
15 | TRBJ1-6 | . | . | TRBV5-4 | TGTGCCAGCAGCCCAGGACCAGGGAGAAATTCACCCCTCCACTTT | CASSPGPGRNSPLHF
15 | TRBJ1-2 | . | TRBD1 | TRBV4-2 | TGTGCCAGCAGCCAAGAGGACAGGGCTGCAGCTGGCTACACCTTC | CASSQEDRAAAGYTF
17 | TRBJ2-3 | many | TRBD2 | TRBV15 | TGTGCCACCAGCAGAAGTAATAGCGGGGGGGGTGCAGATACGCAGTATTTT | CATSRSNSGGGADTQYF
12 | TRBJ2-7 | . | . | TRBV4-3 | TGCGCCAGCAGCCAAGATCGGGGCGAGCAGTACTTC | CASSQDRGEQYF
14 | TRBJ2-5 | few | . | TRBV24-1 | TGTGCCACCAGTGACCCCAGGGGATCAGAGACCCAGTACTTC | CATSDPRGSETQYF
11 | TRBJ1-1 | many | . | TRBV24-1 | TGTGCCACCCGCGACGGGACAGAAGCTTTCTTT | CATRDGTEAFF
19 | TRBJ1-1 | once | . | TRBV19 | TGTGCCAGTAGTAAAAGGGGAGTAGGCGGGGGGCCGTTGAACACTGAAGCTTTCTTT | CASSKRGVGGGPLNTEAFF
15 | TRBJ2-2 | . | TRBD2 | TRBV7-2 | TGTGCCAGCAGCTCACGGGGGGGCCAGTCCGGGGAGCTGTTTTTT | CASSSRGGQSGELFF
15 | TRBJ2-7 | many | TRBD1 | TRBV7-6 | TGTGCCAGCAGCTTAACCGGGACAGGATCTAACGAGCAGTACTTC | CASSLTGTGSNEQYF
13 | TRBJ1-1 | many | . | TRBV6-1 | TGTGCCAGCACCCGACACCAGAACACTGAAGCTTTCTTT | CASTRHQNTEAFF
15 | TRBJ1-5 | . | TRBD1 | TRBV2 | TGTGCCAGCAGGCCGGGACAGGTGAGGAGTCAGCCCCAGCATTTT | CASRPGQVRSQPQHF
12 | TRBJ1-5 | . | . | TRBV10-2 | TGCGCCAGCAGTGAGCTGTCTCAGCCCCAGCATTTT | CASSELSQPQHF
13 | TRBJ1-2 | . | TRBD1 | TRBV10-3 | TGTGCCATCCCCGGACAGGGGGCCTATGGCTACACCTTC | CAIPGQGAYGYTF
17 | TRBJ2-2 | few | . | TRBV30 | TGTGCCTGGAGTGGAATAGCGGAGGGCGCGAACACCGGGGAGCTGTTTTTT | CAWSGIAEGANTGELFF
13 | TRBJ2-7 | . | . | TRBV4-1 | TGCGCCAGCAGCCAAGCTTCCATCAACGAGCAGTACTTC | CASSQASINEQYF
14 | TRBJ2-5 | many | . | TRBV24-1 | TGTGCCACCAGTGAGTTGAGGTACCAAGAGACCCAGTACTTC | CATSELRYQETQYF
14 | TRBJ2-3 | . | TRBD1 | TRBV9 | TGTGCCAGCAGCGTTGACAGGGGATTAGATACGCAGTATTTT | CASSVDRGLDTQYF
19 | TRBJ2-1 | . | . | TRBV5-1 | TGCGCCAGCAGCTTACTGGAACCTTCCCCCGGGGGCCGGGGAAATGAGCAGTTCTTC | CASSLLEPSPGGRGNEQFF
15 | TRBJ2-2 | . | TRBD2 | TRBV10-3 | TGTGCCATCAGTGGGGAGGGTTGGCACACCGGGGAGCTGTTTTTT | CAISGEGWHTGELFF
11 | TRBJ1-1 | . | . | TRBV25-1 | TGTGCCAGCAGAAAGTCAGGGGAAGCTTTCTTT | CASRKSGEAFF
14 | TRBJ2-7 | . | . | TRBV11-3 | TGTGCCAGCAGCTCCGGTTTGGTAGCCTACGAGCAGTACTTC | CASSSGLVAYEQYF
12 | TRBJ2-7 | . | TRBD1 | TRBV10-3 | TGTGCCATCAGTGGGGACAGGGACGAGCAGTACTTC | CAISGDRDEQYF
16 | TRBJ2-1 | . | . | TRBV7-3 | TGTGCCAGCAGCTTAGAGGGTAGACTGACCTCCAATGAGCAGTTCTTC | CASSLEGRLTSNEQFF
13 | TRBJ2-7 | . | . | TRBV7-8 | TGTGCCAGTGCTTGGGGTAATACCTACGAGCAGTACTTC | CASAWGNTYEQYF
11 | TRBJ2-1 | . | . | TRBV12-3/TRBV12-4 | TGTGCCAGCAGTGTTAGCAATCAGCAGTTCTTC | CASSVSNQQFF
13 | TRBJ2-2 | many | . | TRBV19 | TGTGCCAGTAGTATAGAAGGACGGGGACAGCTGTTTTTT | CASSIEGRGQLFF
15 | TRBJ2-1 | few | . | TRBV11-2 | TGTGCCAGCAGCTCCTCGGGGGGCATTTACAATGAGCAGTTCTTC | CASSSSGGIYNEQFF
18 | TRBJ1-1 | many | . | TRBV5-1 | TGCGCCAGCAGCTTGAGGTCCAGGACAGCTCGGTCGAACACTGAAGCTTTCTTT | CASSLRSRTARSNTEAFF
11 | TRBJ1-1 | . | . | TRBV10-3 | TGTGCCATCAGAGGGGACACTGAAGCTTTCTTT | CAIRGDTEAFF
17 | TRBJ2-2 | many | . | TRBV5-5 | TGTGCCAGCAGCTTGGTTTGGGGGGACGGCTACACCGGGGAGCTGTTTTTT | CASSLVWGDGYTGELFF
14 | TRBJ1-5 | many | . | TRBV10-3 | TGTGCCATCAGTGAGGGGTCGCAAAATCAGCCCCAGCATTTT | CAISEGSQNQPQHF
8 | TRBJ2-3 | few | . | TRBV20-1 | TGCAGCACAGATACGCAGTATTTT | CSTDTQYF
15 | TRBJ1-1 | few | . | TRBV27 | TGTGCCAGCAAGACGATACGGGGGGACGTCACTGAAGCTTTCTTT | CASKTIRGDVTEAFF
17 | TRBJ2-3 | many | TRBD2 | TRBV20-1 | TGCAGTGCTAGAGGCTCTCTAGCGGGAGGGCCCCCAGATACGCAGTATTTT | CSARGSLAGGPPDTQYF
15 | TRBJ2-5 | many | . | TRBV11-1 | TGTGCCAGCAGCCCTCGCAGGGGTACCAAAGAGACCCAGTACTTC | CASSPRRGTKETQYF